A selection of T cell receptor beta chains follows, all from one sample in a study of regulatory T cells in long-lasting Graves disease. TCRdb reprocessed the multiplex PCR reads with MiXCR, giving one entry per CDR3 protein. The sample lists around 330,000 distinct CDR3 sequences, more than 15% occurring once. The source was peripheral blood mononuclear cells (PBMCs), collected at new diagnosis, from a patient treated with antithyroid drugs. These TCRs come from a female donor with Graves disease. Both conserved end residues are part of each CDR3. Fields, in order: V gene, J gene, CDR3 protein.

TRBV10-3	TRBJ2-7	CAISESSFPAVVKYEQYF
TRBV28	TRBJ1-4	CASTPREREKLFF
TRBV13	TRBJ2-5	CASSYGPQGAQYF
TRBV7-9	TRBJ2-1	CATKQGAGNEQFF
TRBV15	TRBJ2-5	CATSRSTGDEETQYF
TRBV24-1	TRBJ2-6	CATVGREGSGANVLTF
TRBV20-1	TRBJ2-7	CSASGLAGFKSYEQYF
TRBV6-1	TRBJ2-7	CASTSSGRIYEQYF
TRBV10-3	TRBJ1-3	CAISENRGSSGNTIYF
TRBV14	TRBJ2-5	CASSQSRWETQYF
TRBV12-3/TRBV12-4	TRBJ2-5	CASSPAGVGQETQYF
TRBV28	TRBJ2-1	CASSSPHQWRHEQFF
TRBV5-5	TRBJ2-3	CASSPGTITDTQYF
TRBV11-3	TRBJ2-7	CASSLVISEHSYEQYF
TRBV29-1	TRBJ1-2	CSVEKQGARGYTF
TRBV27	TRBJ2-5	CASSLTSGGQGETQYF
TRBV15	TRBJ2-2	CATSRDFAGELFF
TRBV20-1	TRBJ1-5	CSASGGGGGGQPQHF
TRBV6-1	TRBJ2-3	CASSNTGGSRRPGQDYWEYF
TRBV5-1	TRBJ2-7	CASRFGASEQYF
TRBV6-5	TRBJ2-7	CASSSGTGRFPYEQYF
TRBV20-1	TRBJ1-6	CSARDRGVHSPLHF
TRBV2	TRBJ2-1	CASSDLAKGDNEQFF
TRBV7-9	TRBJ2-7	CASSLKLGATYEQYF
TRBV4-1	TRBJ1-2	CASSRPGTGLYGYTF
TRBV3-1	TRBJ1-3	CASGRLDSGSGNTIYF
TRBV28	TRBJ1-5	CASRPRIDQPQHF
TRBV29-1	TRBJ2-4	CSVEGPAGRVAKNIQYF
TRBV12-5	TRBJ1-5	CASGRGERNNQPQHF
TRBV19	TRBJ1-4	CVTCSMDRVSNEKLFF
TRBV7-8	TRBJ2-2	CASSLRTSGRGTGELFF
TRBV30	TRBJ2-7	CAFGGGTYEQYF
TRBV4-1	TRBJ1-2	CASSPLTGGLSAYTF
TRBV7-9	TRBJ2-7	CASSSSDGGKFYEQYF
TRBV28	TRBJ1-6	CASSLTGPKYPYNSPLHF
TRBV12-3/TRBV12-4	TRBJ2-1	CASSFYGGLDYNEQFF
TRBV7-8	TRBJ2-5	CASSREETQYF
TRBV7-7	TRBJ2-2	CASSQSPSRNTGELFF
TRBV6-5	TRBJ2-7	CASSSSDRTYEQYF
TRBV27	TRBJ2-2	CASSSRQGNAGELFF
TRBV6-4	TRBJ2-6	CASSDWGTGSSSGANVLTF
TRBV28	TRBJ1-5	CASSPQGGGQPQHF
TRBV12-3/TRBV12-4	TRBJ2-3	CASSGTGAPTDTQYF
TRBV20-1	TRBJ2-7	CSASDRVGIDEQYF
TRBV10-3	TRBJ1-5	CAISEFGRGPSNQPQHF
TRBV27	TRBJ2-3	CASSSPSGRASDTQYF
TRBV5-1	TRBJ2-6	CASSGSFSGANVLTF
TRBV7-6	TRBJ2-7	CASSSPMGADEQYF